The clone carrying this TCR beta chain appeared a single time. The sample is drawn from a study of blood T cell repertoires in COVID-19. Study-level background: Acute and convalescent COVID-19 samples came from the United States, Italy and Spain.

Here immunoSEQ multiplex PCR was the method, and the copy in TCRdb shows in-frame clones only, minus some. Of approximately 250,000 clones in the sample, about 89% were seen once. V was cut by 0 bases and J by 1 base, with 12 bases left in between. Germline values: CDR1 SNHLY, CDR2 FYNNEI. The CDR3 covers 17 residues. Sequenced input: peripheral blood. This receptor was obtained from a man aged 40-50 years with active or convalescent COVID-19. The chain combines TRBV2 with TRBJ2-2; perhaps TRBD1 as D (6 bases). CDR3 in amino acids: CASSEAWQGMNTGELFF. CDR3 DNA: TGTGCCAGCAGTGAAGCATGGCAGGGGATGAACACCGGGGAGCTGTTTTTT. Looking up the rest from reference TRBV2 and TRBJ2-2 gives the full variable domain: EPEVTQTPSHQVTQMGQEVILRCVPISNHLYFYWYRQILGQKVEFLVSFYNNEISEKSEIFDDQFSVERPDGSNFTLKIRSTKLEDSAMYFCASSEAWQGMNTGELFFGEGSRLTVL.